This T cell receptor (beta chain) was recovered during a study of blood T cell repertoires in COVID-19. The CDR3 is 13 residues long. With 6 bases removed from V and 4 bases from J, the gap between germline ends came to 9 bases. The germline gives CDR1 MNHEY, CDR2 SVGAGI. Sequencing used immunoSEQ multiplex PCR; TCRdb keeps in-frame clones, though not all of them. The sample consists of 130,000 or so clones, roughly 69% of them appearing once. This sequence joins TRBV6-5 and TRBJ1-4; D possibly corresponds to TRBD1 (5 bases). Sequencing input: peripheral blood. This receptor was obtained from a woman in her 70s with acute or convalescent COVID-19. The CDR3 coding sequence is TGTGCCAGCAGCCGGGGGGATAATGAAAAACTGTTTTTT. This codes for CASSRGDNEKLFF.